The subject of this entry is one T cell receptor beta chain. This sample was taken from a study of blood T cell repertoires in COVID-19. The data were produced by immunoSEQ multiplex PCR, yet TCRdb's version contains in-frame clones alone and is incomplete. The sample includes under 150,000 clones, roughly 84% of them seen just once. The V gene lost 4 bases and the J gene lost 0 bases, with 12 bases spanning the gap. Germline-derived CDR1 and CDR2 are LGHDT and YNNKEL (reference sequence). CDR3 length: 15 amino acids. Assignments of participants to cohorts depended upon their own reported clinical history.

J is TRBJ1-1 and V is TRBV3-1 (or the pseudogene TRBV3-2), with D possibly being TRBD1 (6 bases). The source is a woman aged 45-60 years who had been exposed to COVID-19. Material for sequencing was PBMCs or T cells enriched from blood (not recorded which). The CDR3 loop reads CASSPPGHMNTEAFF. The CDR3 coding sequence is TGTGCCAGCAGCCCCCCGGGACACATGAACACTGAAGCTTTCTTT.